The following is a T cell receptor (beta chain) sequence with its context. Its antigen is as yet unknown. The sample belongs to a study of blood T cells in healthy people across ages. Whole-study results and caveats: Naive CD4+ cell counts and diversity both ran higher in long-lived than in aged donors.

Next came a second PCR, run for about 6 to 11 cycles, which used a sample-barcoded 5' primer along with a J-beta primer mix. Paired-end reads containing CDR3 totaled no fewer than 3 million for each sample. TCRdb fed the 5' RACE reads into MiXCR, producing one record per CDR3 protein. Here the sample spans 1.5 million to 2 million distinct CDR3 sequences, around 48% being singletons. The CDR3 contains 15 residues. CDR1 and CDR2 (germline): SGHKS, YYEKEE (reference sequence). V lost 4 bases and J 0 bases, leaving 12 bases between the germline ends. V usage is TRBV5-5 and J usage is TRBJ2-3; no reliable D call. Source material: blood. This clonotype was obtained from a woman in her thirties or forties in good health. The CDR3 loop reads CASSLVTLSTDTQYF. CDR3 DNA: TGTGCCAGCAGCCTTGTGACACTCAGCACAGATACGCAGTATTTT.